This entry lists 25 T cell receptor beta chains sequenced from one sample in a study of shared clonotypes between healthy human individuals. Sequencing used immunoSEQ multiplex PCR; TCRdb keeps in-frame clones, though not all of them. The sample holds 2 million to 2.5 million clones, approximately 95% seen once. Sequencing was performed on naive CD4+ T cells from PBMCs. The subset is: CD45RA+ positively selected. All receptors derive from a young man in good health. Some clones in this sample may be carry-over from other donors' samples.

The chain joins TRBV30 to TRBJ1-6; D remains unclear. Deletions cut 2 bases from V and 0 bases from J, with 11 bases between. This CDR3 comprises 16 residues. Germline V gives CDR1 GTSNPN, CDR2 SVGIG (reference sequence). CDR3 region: CAWSLHRGSYNSPLHF. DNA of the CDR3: TGTGCCTGGAGTCTACACCGCGGCTCCTATAATTCACCCCTCCACTTT.

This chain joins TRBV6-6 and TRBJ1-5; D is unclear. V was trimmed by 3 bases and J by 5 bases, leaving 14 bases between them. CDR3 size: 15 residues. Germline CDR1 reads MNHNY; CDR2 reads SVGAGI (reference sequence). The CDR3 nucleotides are TGTGCCAGCAGTTATAGTCCCAACAACTATCAGCCCCAGCATTTT. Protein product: CASSYSPNNYQPQHF.

The CDR3 loop reads CASSLGRGLGTYEQYF. The CDR3 DNA follows: TGTGCCAGCAGCTTAGGGAGGGGGCTAGGAACATACGAGCAGTACTTC. The chain employs TRBV11-2 and TRBJ2-7; possibly TRBD1 for D (7 bases). CDR3 size: 16 residues. Trimming removed 1 base at V and 4 bases at J, with 17 bases between. CDR1 SGHAT and CDR2 FQNNGV come from the germline V gene.

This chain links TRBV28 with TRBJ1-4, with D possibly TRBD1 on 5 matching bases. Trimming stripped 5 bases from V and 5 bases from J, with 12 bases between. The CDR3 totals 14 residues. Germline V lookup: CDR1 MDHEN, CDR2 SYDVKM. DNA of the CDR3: TGTGCCAGCAGTGAGCCGGGGCCGAATGAAAAACTGTTTTTT. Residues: CASSEPGPNEKLFF.

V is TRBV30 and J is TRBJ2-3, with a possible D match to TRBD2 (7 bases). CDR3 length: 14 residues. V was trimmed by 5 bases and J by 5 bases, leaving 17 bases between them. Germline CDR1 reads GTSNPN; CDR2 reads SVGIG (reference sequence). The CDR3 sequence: CAWARGGAVDTQYF. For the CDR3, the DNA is TGTGCCTGGGCCAGAGGGGGGGCGGTAGATACGCAGTATTTT.

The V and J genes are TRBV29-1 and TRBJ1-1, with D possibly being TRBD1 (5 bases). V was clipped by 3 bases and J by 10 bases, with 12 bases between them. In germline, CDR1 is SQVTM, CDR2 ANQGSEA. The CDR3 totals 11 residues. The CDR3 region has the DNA TGCAGCGTTGATCCAGGGAACTCAGCTTTCTTT. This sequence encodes CSVDPGNSAFF.

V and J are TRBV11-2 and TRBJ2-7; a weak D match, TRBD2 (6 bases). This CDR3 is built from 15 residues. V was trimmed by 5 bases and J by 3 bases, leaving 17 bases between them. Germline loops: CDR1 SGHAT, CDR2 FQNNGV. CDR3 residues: CASSPDGTRNYEQYF. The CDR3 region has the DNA TGTGCCAGCAGCCCAGACGGGACTCGTAACTACGAGCAGTACTTC.

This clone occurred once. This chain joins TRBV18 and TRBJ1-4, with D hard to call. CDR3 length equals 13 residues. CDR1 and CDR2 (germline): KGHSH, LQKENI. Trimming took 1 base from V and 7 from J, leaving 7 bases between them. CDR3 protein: CASSPQRSEKLFF. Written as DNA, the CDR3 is TGTGCCAGCTCACCACAGCGAAGTGAAAAACTGTTTTTT.

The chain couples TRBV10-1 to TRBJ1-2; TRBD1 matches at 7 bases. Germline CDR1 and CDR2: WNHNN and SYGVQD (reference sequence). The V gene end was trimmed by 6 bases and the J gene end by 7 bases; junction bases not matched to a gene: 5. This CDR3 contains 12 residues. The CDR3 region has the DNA TGCGCCAGCAGACCCCAGGGGGGTGGCTACACCTTC. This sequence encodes CASRPQGGGYTF.

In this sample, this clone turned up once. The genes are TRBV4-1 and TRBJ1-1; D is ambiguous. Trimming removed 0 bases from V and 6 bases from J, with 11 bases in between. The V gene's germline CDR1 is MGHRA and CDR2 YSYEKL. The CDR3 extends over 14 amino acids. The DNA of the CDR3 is TGCGCCAGCAGCCAAGAGGGAGGGATGGCTGAAGCTTTCTTT. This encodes CASSQEGGMAEAFF.

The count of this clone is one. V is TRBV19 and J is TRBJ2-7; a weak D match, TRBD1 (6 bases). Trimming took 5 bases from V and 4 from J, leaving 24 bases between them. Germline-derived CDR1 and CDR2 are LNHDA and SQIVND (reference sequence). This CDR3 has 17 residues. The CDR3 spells CASSGSQKFTGRYEQYF. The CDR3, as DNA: TGTGCCAGTAGTGGTTCCCAGAAGTTCACAGGGCGATACGAGCAGTACTTC.

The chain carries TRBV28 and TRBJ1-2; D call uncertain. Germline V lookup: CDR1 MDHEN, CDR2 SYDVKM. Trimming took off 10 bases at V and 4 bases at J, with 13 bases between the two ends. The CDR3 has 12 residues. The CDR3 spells CAISQTGYGYTF. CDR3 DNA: TGTGCCATCTCCCAGACGGGCTATGGCTACACCTTC.

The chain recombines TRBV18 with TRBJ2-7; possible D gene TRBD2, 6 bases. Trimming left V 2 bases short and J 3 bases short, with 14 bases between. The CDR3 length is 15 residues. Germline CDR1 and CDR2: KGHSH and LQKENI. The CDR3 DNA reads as TGTGCCAGCTCACCAAGCGGGCAGGTAGGCTACGAGCAGTACTTC. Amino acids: CASSPSGQVGYEQYF. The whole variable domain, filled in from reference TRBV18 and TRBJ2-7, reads NAGVMQNPRHLVRRRGQEARLRCSPMKGHSHVYWYRQLPEEGLKFMVYLQKENIIDESGMPKERFSAEFPKEGPSILRIQQVVRGDSAAYFCASSPSGQVGYEQYFGPGTRLTVT.

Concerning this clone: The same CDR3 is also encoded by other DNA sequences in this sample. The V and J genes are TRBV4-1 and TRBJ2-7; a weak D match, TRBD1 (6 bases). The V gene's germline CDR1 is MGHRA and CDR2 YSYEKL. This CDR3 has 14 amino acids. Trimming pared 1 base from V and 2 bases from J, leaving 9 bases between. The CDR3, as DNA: TGCGCCAGCAGCCAAGGGACAGCCGCCTACGAGCAGTACTTC. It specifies CASSQGTAAYEQYF.

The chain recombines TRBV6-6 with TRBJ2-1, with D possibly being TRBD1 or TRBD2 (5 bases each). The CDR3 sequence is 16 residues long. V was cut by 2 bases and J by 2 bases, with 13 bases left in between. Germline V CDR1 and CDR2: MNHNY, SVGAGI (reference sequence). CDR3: CASSYGEPRAYNEQFF. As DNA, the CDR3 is TGTGCCAGCAGTTACGGGGAGCCCAGGGCCTACAATGAGCAGTTCTTC.

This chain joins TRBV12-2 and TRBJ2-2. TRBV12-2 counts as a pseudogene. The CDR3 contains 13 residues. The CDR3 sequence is CASRLAHTGELFF. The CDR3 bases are TGTGCAAGTCGCTTAGCCCACACCGGGGAGCTGTTTTTT.

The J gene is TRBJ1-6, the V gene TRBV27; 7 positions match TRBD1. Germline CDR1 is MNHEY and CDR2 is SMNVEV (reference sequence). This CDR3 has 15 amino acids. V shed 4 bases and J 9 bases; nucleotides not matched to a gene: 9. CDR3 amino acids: CASSSQGGGGSPLHF. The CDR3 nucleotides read TGTGCCAGCAGTTCCCAGGGGGGAGGTGGTTCACCCCTCCACTTT.

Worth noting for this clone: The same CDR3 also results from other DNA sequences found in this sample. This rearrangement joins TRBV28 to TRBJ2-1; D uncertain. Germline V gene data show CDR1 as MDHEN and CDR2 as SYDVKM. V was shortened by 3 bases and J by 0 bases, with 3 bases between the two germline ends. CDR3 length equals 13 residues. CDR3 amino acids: CASSFGSYNEQFF. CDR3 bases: TGTGCCAGCAGTTTCGGCTCCTACAATGAGCAGTTCTTC.

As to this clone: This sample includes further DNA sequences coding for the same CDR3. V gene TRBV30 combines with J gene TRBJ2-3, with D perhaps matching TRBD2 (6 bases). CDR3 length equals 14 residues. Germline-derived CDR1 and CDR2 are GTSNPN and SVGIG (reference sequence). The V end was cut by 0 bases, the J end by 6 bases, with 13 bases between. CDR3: CAWSVGLAVDTQYF. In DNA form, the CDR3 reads TGTGCCTGGAGTGTCGGGTTAGCGGTTGATACGCAGTATTTT.

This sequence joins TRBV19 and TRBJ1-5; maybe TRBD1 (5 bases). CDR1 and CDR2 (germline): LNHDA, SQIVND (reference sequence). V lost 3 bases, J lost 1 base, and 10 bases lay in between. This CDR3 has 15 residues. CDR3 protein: CASSIMRDSNQPQHF. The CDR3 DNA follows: TGTGCCAGTAGTATCATGCGGGACAGCAATCAGCCCCAGCATTTT. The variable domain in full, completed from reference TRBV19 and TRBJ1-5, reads DGGITQSPKYLFRKEGQNVTLSCEQNLNHDAMYWYRQDPGQGLRLIYYSQIVNDFQKGDIAEGYSVSREKKESFPLTVTSAQKNPTAFYLCASSIMRDSNQPQHFGDGTRLSIL.

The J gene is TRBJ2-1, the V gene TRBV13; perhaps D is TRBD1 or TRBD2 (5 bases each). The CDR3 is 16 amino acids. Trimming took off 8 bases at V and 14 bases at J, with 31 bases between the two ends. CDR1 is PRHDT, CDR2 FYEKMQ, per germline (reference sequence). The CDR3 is CASPPGTGPTTDWEFF. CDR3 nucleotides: TGTGCCAGCCCTCCAGGTACGGGACCGACAACCGACTGGGAGTTCTTC.

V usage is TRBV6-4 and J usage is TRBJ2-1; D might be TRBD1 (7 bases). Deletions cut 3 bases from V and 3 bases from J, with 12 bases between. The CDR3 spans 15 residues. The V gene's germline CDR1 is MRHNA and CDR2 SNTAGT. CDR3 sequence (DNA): TGTGCCAGCAGTGAGGAGGGGGCTGGCTACAATGAGCAGTTCTTC. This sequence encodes CASSEEGAGYNEQFF.

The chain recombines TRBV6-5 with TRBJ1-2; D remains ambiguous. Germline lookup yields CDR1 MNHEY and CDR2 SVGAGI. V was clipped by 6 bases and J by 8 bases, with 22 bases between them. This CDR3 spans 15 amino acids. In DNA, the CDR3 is TGTGCCAGCAGCCGGCGGTTCGGGCCCCCGGGAGGCTACACCTTC. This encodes CASSRRFGPPGGYTF.

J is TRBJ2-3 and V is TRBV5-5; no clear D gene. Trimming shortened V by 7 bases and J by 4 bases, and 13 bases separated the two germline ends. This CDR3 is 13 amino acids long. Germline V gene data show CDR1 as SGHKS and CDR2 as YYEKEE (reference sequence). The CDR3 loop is CASGYSFADTQYF. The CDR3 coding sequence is TGTGCCAGCGGATACTCGTTCGCAGATACGCAGTATTTT.

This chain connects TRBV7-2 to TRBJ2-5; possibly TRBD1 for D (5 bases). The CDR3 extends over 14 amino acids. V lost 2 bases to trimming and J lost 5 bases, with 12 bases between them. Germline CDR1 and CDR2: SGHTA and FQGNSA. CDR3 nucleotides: TGTGCCAGCAGCTTATTCAGGGATGGGGAGACCCAGTACTTC. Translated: CASSLFRDGETQYF.